This T cell receptor (beta chain) emerged from a study of Graves' ophthalmopathy and Graves' hyperthyroidism. Study as a whole: The study drew peripheral blood at initial diagnosis, before any treatment. Study-level results: Stable hyperthyroidism and ophthalmopathy were told apart by a 13-signature model, which achieved about 90% sensitivity and almost 82% specificity. The majority of expanded thyroid clonotypes above 0.001 frequency also occurred in blood.

Researchers turned away patients with other autoimmune diseases, uncontrolled infections, pregnancy or lactation. Of note for this clonotype: The target antigen is unknown.

V was clipped by 0 bases and J by 5 bases; unmatched bases: 10. Germline V gives CDR1 SGHDT, CDR2 YYEEEE. This CDR3 has 18 amino acids. RNA transcripts were the template, and TCR beta CDR3 regions were amplified from them. Amplification began with first-round RT-PCR using HTBI primers, then second-round multiplex PCR was performed. TCRdb fed the multiplex PCR reads into MiXCR, producing one record per CDR3 protein. The data hold about 14,000 distinct CDR3 sequences, with 50% observed a single time. The TCR comes from a woman younger than 45 with Graves' ophthalmopathy. The gene calls are TRBV5-6 and TRBJ2-3, with TRBD2 matching over 12 bases. Material for sequencing was peripheral blood. The CDR3 protein is CASSLEALAGGPGDTQYF. CDR3 bases: TGTGCCAGCAGCTTGGAGGCTCTAGCGGGAGGGCCGGGAGATACGCAGTATTTT.